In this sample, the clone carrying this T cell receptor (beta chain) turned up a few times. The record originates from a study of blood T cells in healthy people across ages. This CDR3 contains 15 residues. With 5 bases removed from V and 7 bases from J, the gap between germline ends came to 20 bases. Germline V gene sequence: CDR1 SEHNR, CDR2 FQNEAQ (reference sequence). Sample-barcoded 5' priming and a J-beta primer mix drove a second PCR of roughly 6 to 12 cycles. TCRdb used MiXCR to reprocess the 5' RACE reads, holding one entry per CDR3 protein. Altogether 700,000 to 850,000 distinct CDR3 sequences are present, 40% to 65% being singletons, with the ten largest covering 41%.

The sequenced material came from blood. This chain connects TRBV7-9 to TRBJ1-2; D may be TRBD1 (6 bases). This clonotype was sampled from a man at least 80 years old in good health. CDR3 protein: CASSPAVSTTGGYTF. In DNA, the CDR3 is TGTGCCAGCAGCCCAGCGGTCTCAACGACAGGTGGCTACACCTTC. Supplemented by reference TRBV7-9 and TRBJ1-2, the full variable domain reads DTGVSQNPRHKITKRGQNVTFRCDPISEHNRLYWYRQTLGQGPEFLTYFQNEAQLEKSRLLSDRFSAERPKGSFSTLEIQRTEQGDSAMYLCASSPAVSTTGGYTFGSGTRLTVV.